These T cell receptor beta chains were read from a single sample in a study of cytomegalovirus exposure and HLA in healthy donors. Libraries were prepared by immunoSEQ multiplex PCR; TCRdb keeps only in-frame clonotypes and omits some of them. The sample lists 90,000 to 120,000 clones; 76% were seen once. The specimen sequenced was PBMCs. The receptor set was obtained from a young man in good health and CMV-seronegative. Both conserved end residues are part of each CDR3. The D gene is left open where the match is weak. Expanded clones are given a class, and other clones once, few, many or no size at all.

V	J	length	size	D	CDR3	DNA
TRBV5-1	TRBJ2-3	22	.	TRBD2	CASSQEGQPGLGAGGSTDTQYF	TGCGCCAGCAGCCAGGAAGGGCAGCCGGGACTAGGAGCCGGGGGTAGCACAGATACGCAGTATTTT
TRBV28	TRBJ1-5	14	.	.	CASSFPGDNQPQHF	TGTGCCAGCAGCTTCCCCGGGGACAATCAGCCCCAGCATTTT
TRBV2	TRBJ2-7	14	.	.	CASKKGVGSYEQYF	TGTGCCAGCAAAAAGGGGGTCGGCTCCTACGAGCAGTACTTC
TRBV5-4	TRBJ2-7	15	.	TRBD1	CASSPPPGQSGEQYF	TGTGCCAGCAGCCCACCTCCGGGACAGTCGGGCGAGCAGTACTTC
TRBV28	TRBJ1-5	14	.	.	CASTPRRNNQPQHF	TGTGCCAGCACCCCTCGGAGGAACAATCAGCCCCAGCATTTT
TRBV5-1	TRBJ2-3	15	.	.	CASSEGGHQADTQYF	TGCGCCAGCAGCGAGGGTGGGCATCAAGCAGATACGCAGTATTTT
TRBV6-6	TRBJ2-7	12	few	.	CASSRGQYEQYF	TGTGCCAGCAGCCGAGGACAGTACGAGCAGTACTTC
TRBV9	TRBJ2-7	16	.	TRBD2	CASSVGGSGGFYEQYF	TGTGCCAGCAGCGTAGGGGGTAGCGGGGGCTTCTACGAGCAGTACTTC
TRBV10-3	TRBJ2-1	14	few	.	CAISGLTGKNEQFF	TGTGCCATCAGTGGACTAACAGGGAAAAATGAGCAGTTCTTC
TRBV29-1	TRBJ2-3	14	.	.	CSVWNRGWADTQYF	TGCAGCGTCTGGAATCGCGGATGGGCAGATACGCAGTATTTT
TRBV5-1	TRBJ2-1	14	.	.	CASSFRDRGDEQFF	TGCGCCAGCAGCTTTCGTGACAGAGGCGATGAGCAGTTCTTC
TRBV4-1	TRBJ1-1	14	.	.	CASSPSARPTEGFF	TGCGCCAGCAGCCCGTCGGCCAGGCCCACTGAGGGTTTCTTT
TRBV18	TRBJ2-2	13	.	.	CASSPELTGELFF	TGTGCCAGCTCACCCGAGCTCACCGGGGAGCTGTTTTTT
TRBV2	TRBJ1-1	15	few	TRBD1	CASSDTGTGNTEAFF	TGTGCCAGCAGCGATACCGGGACAGGGAACACTGAAGCTTTCTTT
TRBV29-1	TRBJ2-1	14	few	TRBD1	CSVEETGTGYEQFF	TGCAGCGTTGAAGAGACCGGGACAGGGTACGAGCAGTTCTTC
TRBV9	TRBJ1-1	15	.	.	CASRTGLSMNTEAFF	TGTGCCAGCAGGACAGGCCTCTCTATGAACACTGAAGCTTTCTTT
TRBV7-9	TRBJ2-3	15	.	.	CASSSPGDDRDTQYF	TGTGCCAGCAGCTCACCGGGGGACGATAGAGATACGCAGTATTTT
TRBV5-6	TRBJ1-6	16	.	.	CASSLAGGSNNSPLHF	TGTGCCAGCAGCTTGGCCGGGGGTTCTAATAATTCACCCCTCCACTTT
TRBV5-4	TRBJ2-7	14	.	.	CASSLEGATYEQYF	TGTGCCAGCAGCTTGGAAGGGGCCACCTACGAGCAGTACTTC
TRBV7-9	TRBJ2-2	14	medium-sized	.	CASGSGGQPGELFF	TGTGCCAGCGGATCGGGGGGACAACCGGGGGAGCTGTTTTTT
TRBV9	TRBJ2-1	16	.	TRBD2	CASSVGGLAGNNEQFF	TGTGCCAGCAGCGTGGGAGGGCTAGCGGGGAACAATGAGCAGTTCTTC
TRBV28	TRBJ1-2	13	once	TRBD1	CASRRQGEDGYTF	TGTGCCAGCAGGAGACAGGGTGAAGATGGCTACACCTTC
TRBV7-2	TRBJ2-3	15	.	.	CASSSRGAITDTQYF	TGTGCCAGCAGCTCCCGGGGGGCTATAACAGATACGCAGTATTTT
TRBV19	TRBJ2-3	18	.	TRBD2	CASSHGGSIAGSTDTQYF	TGTGCCAGTAGTCACGGGGGATCCATAGCGGGGAGCACAGATACGCAGTATTTT
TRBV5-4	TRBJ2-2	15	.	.	CASSPVGGGAGELFF	TGTGCCAGCAGCCCCGTGGGGGGGGGCGCCGGGGAGCTGTTTTTT
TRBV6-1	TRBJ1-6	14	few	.	CASSESWENSPLHF	TGTGCCAGCAGTGAATCATGGGAGAATTCACCCCTCCACTTT
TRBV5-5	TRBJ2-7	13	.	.	CASSLLRGYEQYF	TGTGCCAGCAGCTTATTAAGAGGATACGAGCAGTACTTC
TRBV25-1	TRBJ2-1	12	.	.	CASSGPYDEQFF	TGTGCCAGCAGTGGCCCCTACGATGAGCAGTTCTTC
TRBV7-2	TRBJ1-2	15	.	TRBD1	CASSIGGGGSYGYTF	TGTGCCAGCAGCATAGGGGGCGGGGGATCCTATGGCTACACCTTC
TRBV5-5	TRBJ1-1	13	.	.	CASRETDNTEAFF	TGTGCCAGCAGGGAGACAGATAACACTGAAGCTTTCTTT
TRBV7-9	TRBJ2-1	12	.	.	CASSLETGIQFF	TGTGCCAGCAGCTTAGAAACAGGGATACAGTTCTTC
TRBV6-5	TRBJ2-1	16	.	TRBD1	CASSYTETGKDNEQFF	TGTGCCAGCAGTTACACAGAGACAGGGAAGGACAATGAGCAGTTCTTC
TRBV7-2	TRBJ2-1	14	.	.	CASSLVYGPHEQFF	TGTGCCAGCAGCTTAGTTTACGGTCCCCATGAGCAGTTCTTC
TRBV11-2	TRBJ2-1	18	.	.	CASSPGRRAGISYNEQFF	TGTGCCAGCAGCCCAGGTCGCAGGGCAGGGATCTCCTACAATGAGCAGTTCTTC
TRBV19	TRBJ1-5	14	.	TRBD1	CASRETGGNQPQHF	TGTGCCAGTAGAGAGACAGGGGGGAATCAGCCCCAGCATTTT
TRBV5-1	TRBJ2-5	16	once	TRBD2	CASSPKGLAGGTTQYF	TGCGCCAGCAGCCCCAAGGGACTAGCGGGGGGTACAACCCAGTACTTC
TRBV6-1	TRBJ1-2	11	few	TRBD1	CASLDRVGYTF	TGTGCCAGCCTGGACAGGGTTGGCTACACCTTC
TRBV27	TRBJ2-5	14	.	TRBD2	CAGSLAGGTRTQYF	TGTGCCGGCAGTTTAGCGGGGGGGACCCGAACCCAGTACTTC
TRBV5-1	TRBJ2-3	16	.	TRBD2	CASRPGTTTSTDTQYF	TGCGCCAGCCGACCCGGGACTACAACTAGCACAGATACGCAGTATTTT
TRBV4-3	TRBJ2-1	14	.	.	CASSQGRLPNEQFF	TGCGCCAGCAGCCAAGGACGACTACCGAATGAGCAGTTCTTC
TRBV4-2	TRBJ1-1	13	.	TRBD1	CASSQELQGAAFF	TGTGCCAGCAGCCAAGAATTACAGGGGGCGGCTTTCTTT
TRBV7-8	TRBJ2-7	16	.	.	CASSLGVRQTYYEQYF	TGTGCCAGCAGCTTAGGGGTGCGGCAGACCTACTACGAGCAGTACTTC
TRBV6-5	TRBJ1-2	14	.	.	CASSPLSTSYGYTF	TGTGCCAGCAGTCCCCTCTCGACAAGCTATGGCTACACCTTC
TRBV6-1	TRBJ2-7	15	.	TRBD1	CASSEADRATYEQYF	TGTGCCAGCAGTGAAGCCGACAGGGCGACCTACGAGCAGTACTTC
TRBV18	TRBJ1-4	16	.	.	CASSPLVGIPNEKLFF	TGTGCCAGCTCACCATTAGTGGGCATCCCCAATGAAAAACTGTTTTTT
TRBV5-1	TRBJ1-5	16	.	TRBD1	CASSPGLQGTAQPQHF	TGCGCCAGCAGCCCCGGGTTACAGGGGACGGCTCAGCCCCAGCATTTT
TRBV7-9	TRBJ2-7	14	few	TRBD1	CASSLEGTVSEQYF	TGTGCCAGCAGCTTAGAGGGGACAGTCTCCGAGCAGTACTTC
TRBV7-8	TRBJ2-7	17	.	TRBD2	CASSRTSGGSSSYEQYF	TGTGCCAGCAGTCGGACTAGCGGGGGGTCAAGCTCCTACGAGCAGTACTTC
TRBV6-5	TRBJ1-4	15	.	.	CASSYTRVTNEKLFF	TGTGCCAGCAGTTACACGAGGGTGACTAATGAAAAACTGTTTTTT